The next 10 T cell receptor beta chains were all read from a single sample in a study of beta chain features in type 1 diabetes. Expressed TCRB transcripts were sequenced after all isolated RNA was converted to cDNA. This table comes from immunoSEQ multiplex PCR, and its TCRdb copy is limited to in-frame clones, with some not included. The sample holds under 900,000 clones, around a sixth seen once. Sequencing was carried out using naive CD4+ T cells from blood. Receptors originate from a woman aged 18-30 years in good health.

This clone has more than one count but fewer than ten. This sequence joins TRBV10-3 and TRBJ2-7; TRBD2 matches 7 bases. This CDR3 comprises 14 residues. Germline CDR1 ENHRY, CDR2 SYGVKD. Trimming removed 8 bases from V and 2 bases from J; junction bases left unmatched: 9. DNA of the CDR3: TGTGCCATCGGAGTCAAGCGGGAAGCCTACGAGCAGTACTTC. This translates into CAIGVKREAYEQYF.

The chain couples TRBV5-1 to TRBJ2-1, with D tentatively TRBD1 (6 bases). Trimming cost V 4 bases and J 3 bases, with 14 bases left between them. The CDR3 length is 15 residues. The V gene's germline CDR1 is SGHRS and CDR2 YFSETQ. The CDR3 DNA reads TGCGCCAGCAGCCACCGGACAGCGAGCTACAATGAGCAGTTCTTC. Its translation is CASSHRTASYNEQFF.

This clone showed up just a few times. The rearrangement joins TRBV21-1 to TRBJ1-5. TRBV21-1 is described as a pseudogene. CDR3 length equals 13 residues. This chain's CDR3 is CASSVPRDQPQHF. CDR3 bases: TGTGCCAGCAGCGTACCTAGGGATCAGCCCCAGCATTTT.

The CDR3 sequence is CASSIDPGGVGELFF. For the CDR3, the DNA is TGTGCCAGTAGTATAGATCCTGGTGGGGTAGGGGAGCTGTTTTTT. V and J are TRBV19 and TRBJ2-2, with D hard to call. V was clipped by 0 bases and J by 8 bases, with 13 bases between them. Germline lookup yields CDR1 LNHDA and CDR2 SQIVND (reference sequence). The length of the CDR3 is 15 residues.

This chain uses TRBV7-3 with TRBJ2-2, with no clear D. V lost 5 bases and J 6 bases, leaving 10 bases between the germline ends. Germline lookup yields CDR1 SGHTA and CDR2 FQGTGA. The CDR3 is 13 residues long. CDR3 residues: CASSTQLAGELFF. CDR3 DNA sequence: TGTGCCAGCAGCACCCAGTTAGCCGGGGAGCTGTTTTTT.

This clone was counted a few times. This chain links TRBV5-1 with TRBJ1-1; D remains unclear. The CDR3 loop spans 14 amino acids. Germline V lookup: CDR1 SGHRS, CDR2 YFSETQ. Deletions cut 1 base from V and 3 bases from J, with 10 bases between. The CDR3 loop is CASSLWEVDTEAFF. CDR3 nucleotide sequence: TGCGCCAGCAGCTTGTGGGAGGTGGACACTGAAGCTTTCTTT.

The rearrangement joins TRBV7-3 to TRBJ1-1, with D perhaps TRBD1 (5 bases). Germline-derived CDR1 and CDR2 are SGHTA and FQGTGA. The V gene lost 1 base and the J gene lost 1 base, with 7 bases spanning the gap. The CDR3 totals 14 residues. As DNA, the CDR3 is TGTGCCAGCAGCTTAATCGGGGGGAACACTGAAGCTTTCTTT. Encoded protein: CASSLIGGNTEAFF. Filled out from reference TRBV7-3 and TRBJ1-1, the complete variable domain reads GAGVSQTPSNKVTEKGKYVELRCDPISGHTALYWYRQSLGQGPEFLIYFQGTGAADDSGLPNDRFFAVRPEGSVSTLKIQRTERGDSAVYLCASSLIGGNTEAFFGQGTRLTVV.

This clone has a handful of counts. The chain is built from TRBV11-2 and TRBJ2-4; no reliable D call. The V end was cut by 5 bases, the J end by 2 bases, with 13 bases between. The CDR3 runs to 15 residues. Germline assignment: CDR1 SGHAT and CDR2 FQNNGV. CDR3 in amino acids: CASSPVRETKNIQYF. For the CDR3, the DNA is TGTGCCAGCAGCCCCGTTCGAGAGACCAAAAACATTCAGTACTTC.

V gene TRBV5-6 combines with J gene TRBJ2-7, with unresolved D. CDR3 length: 13 residues. Germline V lookup: CDR1 SGHDT, CDR2 YYEEEE. V lost 6 bases and J 5 bases, leaving 15 bases between the germline ends. The CDR3 reads CASKRLHADEQYF. CDR3 coding DNA: TGTGCCAGCAAGCGACTCCACGCGGACGAGCAGTACTTC.

On this clone: Other nucleotide sequences in the sample specify the same CDR3. This chain links TRBV18 with TRBJ2-3; D might be TRBD2 (6 bases). The germline CDR1 and CDR2 sequences are KGHSH and LQKENI. Trimming removed 3 bases from V and 1 base from J, with 8 bases in between. The CDR3 loop spans 14 amino acids. The CDR3, as DNA: TGTGCCAGCTCACCCGGGACTGGCACAGATACGCAGTATTTT. Protein sequence: CASSPGTGTDTQYF.